These T cell receptor beta chains were read from a single sample in a study of cytomegalovirus exposure and HLA in healthy donors. Data came from immunoSEQ multiplex PCR; TCRdb stores just in-frame clones and leaves some out. The profile shows about 170,000 clones, roughly 80% of them singletons. Sequenced input: PBMCs. The receptors shown here come from a woman aged 18-30 years in good health and CMV-seropositive. CDR3s include the opening cysteine and the closing phenylalanine or tryptophan. D genes are given only for firm matches. Clone size is stated in some rows and not others, as once, few, many or a class when expanded.

v_call	j_call	d_call	clone_size	cdr3_nt	cdr3_aa
TRBV5-1	TRBJ2-3	-	-	TGCGCCAGCAGCTTGGACAGGACCGGGGATACGCAGTATTTT	CASSLDRTGDTQYF
TRBV29-1	TRBJ2-5	TRBD2	-	TGCAGCGTTGAAGGGGGGGGAGAGACCCAGTACTTC	CSVEGGGETQYF
TRBV27	TRBJ1-2	TRBD1	-	TGTGCCACCCGACAGGGGGCCGGGTATGGCTACACCTTC	CATRQGAGYGYTF
TRBV5-1	TRBJ2-1	TRBD2	-	TGCGCCAGCAGCTTGGAGCTAGCGGAAAGTCCCAGGTTCTTC	CASSLELAESPRFF
TRBV19	TRBJ1-1	-	few	TGTGCCAGTAGTATCCGAGGGAACACTGAAGCTTTCTTT	CASSIRGNTEAFF
TRBV7-2	TRBJ1-1	-	-	TGTGCCAGCAGCTTAGAGGCGGTGAACACTGAAGCTTTCTTT	CASSLEAVNTEAFF
TRBV11-2	TRBJ2-7	-	-	TGTGCCAGCAGCTCCCGACAGGAAAGCTACGAGCAGTACTTC	CASSSRQESYEQYF
TRBV15	TRBJ2-3	-	-	TGTGCCGCGGGAAGACCGACAGATACGCAGTATTTT	CAAGRPTDTQYF
TRBV2	TRBJ1-1	TRBD1	-	TGTGCCAGCAGTGAACGGGGGACAGGGATGAACACTGAAGCTTTCTTT	CASSERGTGMNTEAFF
TRBV6-5	TRBJ1-5	TRBD1	once	TGTGCCAGCAGCCGGGACAGGGATAATCAGCCCCAGCATTTT	CASSRDRDNQPQHF
TRBV4-2	TRBJ2-3	TRBD2	-	TGTGCCAGCAGCCCCGGGACTAGCGGGGCTGAAGATACGCAGTATTTT	CASSPGTSGAEDTQYF
TRBV2	TRBJ1-6	-	-	TGTGCCAGCAGTGAGACACTTGGTTATTCACCCCTCCACTTT	CASSETLGYSPLHF